The 25 T cell receptor beta chains listed next were all sequenced from one sample in a study of CD8 T cells in acute hepatitis C reinfection. This sample's time point: naive CD8 control sorted from an acute-time-point sample. Libraries were prepared by immunoSEQ multiplex PCR; TCRdb keeps only in-frame clonotypes and omits some of them. This table has 38,000 or so clones, just under 90% appearing once. Sample: naive CD8+ T cells from PBMCs. The receptors were gathered from a man between 25 and 39 years old with chronic hepatitis C.

V gene TRBV4-1 combines with J gene TRBJ1-1, with unresolved D. V gave up 4 bases and J gave up 5 bases, with 11 bases separating them. CDR1 MGHRA and CDR2 YSYEKL come from the germline V gene. CDR3 length equals 13 residues. CDR3 bases: TGCGCCAGCAGCCCTTCGACCCGAACTGAAGCTTTCTTT. This encodes CASSPSTRTEAFF.

The chain combines TRBV6-1 with TRBJ2-7, with 7 bases matching TRBD1. J was trimmed by 0 bases and V by 3 bases; bases with no gene match: 8. Looked up from germline, CDR1 is MNHNS and CDR2 is SASEGT. The length of the CDR3 is 16 residues. DNA of the CDR3: TGTGCCAGCAGTGATTTTGGCAGGGGGTACTCCTACGAGCAGTACTTC. Its translation is CASSDFGRGYSYEQYF.

The chain carries TRBV27 and TRBJ2-7; no firm D call. Trimming shortened V by 5 bases and J by 2 bases, and 16 bases separated the two germline ends. This CDR3 comprises 15 residues. Germline-derived CDR1 and CDR2 are MNHEY and SMNVEV (reference sequence). CDR3 amino acids: CASSPFHGIAYEQYF. In DNA form, the CDR3 reads TGTGCCAGCAGTCCTTTCCACGGTATAGCCTACGAGCAGTACTTC.

A few counts support this clone. The CDR3 loop reads CASSIARGNQPQHF. The CDR3, as DNA: TGTGCCAGTAGTATAGCCAGGGGCAATCAGCCCCAGCATTTT. This chain uses TRBV19 with TRBJ1-5; the D gene is possibly TRBD1 (5 bases). This CDR3 spans 14 amino acids. The V and J ends lost 1 base and 2 bases respectively, with 6 bases between them. Per the germline V gene, CDR1 is LNHDA and CDR2 is SQIVND (reference sequence).

The chain joins TRBV5-6 to TRBJ1-2, with D possibly TRBD1 on 6 matching bases. This CDR3 comprises 15 residues. Germline V gene sequence: CDR1 SGHDT, CDR2 YYEEEE. V was trimmed by 4 bases and J by 7 bases, leaving 20 bases between them. The CDR3 here is CASSKGTEQGGGYTF. CDR3 DNA: TGTGCCAGCAGCAAAGGGACCGAACAAGGGGGTGGCTACACCTTC.

The chain recombines TRBV9 with TRBJ1-4, with D possibly being TRBD1 (6 bases). V lost 0 bases, J lost 5 bases, and 8 bases lay in between. The germline CDR1 and CDR2 sequences are SGDLS and YYNGEE. The CDR3 has 14 residues. CDR3 sequence: CASSVGGQNEKLFF. The CDR3 DNA sequence: TGTGCCAGCAGCGTAGGCGGACAGAATGAAAAACTGTTTTTT.

The gene calls are TRBV27 and TRBJ2-2; 7 nucleotides line up with TRBD2. The CDR3 runs 16 residues. CDR1 and CDR2 from the germline V gene are MNHEY and SMNVEV (reference sequence). The junction had 6 bases not matched to a gene; V was cut back by 2 bases and J by 3 bases. In DNA, the CDR3 is TGTGCCAGCAGTTTACTTTTCCGGGGGGACACCGGGGAGCTGTTTTTT. It encodes CASSLLFRGDTGELFF.

The V and J genes are TRBV5-1 and TRBJ2-7; TRBD1 matches at 7 bases. V was clipped by 0 bases and J by 5 bases; unmatched bases: 5. The CDR3 has 14 amino acids. The germline gives CDR1 SGHRS, CDR2 YFSETQ. The CDR3 nucleotides are TGCGCCAGCAGCTTGGGACAGGGAACGGACGAGCAGTACTTC. It yields the protein CASSLGQGTDEQYF.

This sequence joins TRBV6-1 and TRBJ1-5; 8 bases align to TRBD1. The CDR3 runs to 16 residues. Germline CDR1 is MNHNS and CDR2 is SASEGT. Trimming removed 4 bases from V and 3 bases from J; junction bases left unmatched: 8. For the CDR3, the DNA is TGTGCCAGCAGTGGAACGGACAGGGAAATCAATCAGCCCCAGCATTTT. Translated, it gives CASSGTDREINQPQHF.

The J gene is TRBJ1-1, the V gene TRBV9; 9 positions agree with TRBD1. Germline V gives CDR1 SGDLS, CDR2 YYNGEE. V lost 4 bases to trimming and J lost 8 bases; unmatched junction nucleotides: 9. This CDR3 has 14 residues. In DNA, the CDR3 is TGTGCCAGCAGCTCCTTGACAGGGGGTATCGAAGCTTTCTTT. Translated, it gives CASSSLTGGIEAFF.

The chain carries TRBV10-3 and TRBJ1-1; tentative D call: TRBD1 (5 bases). Germline CDR1 reads ENHRY; CDR2 reads SYGVKD. The CDR3 extends over 16 amino acids. V gave up 8 bases and J gave up 0 bases, with 19 bases separating them. In nucleotides, the CDR3 is TGTGCCATCCGACGACCCGGGGACTCACTGAACACTGAAGCTTTCTTT. Protein product: CAIRRPGDSLNTEAFF.

This chain links TRBV19 with TRBJ1-1, with D maybe TRBD1 (5 bases). The CDR3 consists of 12 residues. From germline, CDR1 is LNHDA and CDR2 SQIVND (reference sequence). Trimming removed 5 bases from V and 8 bases from J, with 12 bases in between. The CDR3 bases are TGTGCCAGTAGTGCAGGGCCCCTCGAAGCTTTCTTT. It encodes CASSAGPLEAFF.

The rearrangement links TRBV5-1 to TRBJ2-5; D is perhaps TRBD1 (5 bases). From germline, CDR1 is SGHRS and CDR2 YFSETQ. The CDR3 has 13 residues. V was cut by 2 bases and J by 2 bases, with 7 bases left in between. Here the CDR3 reads CASSLRGQETQYF. DNA of the CDR3: TGCGCCAGCAGCTTAAGGGGTCAAGAGACCCAGTACTTC.

The rearrangement joins TRBV6-5 to TRBJ1-1, with no clear D. This CDR3 contains 13 residues. The germline V gene encodes CDR1 MNHEY and CDR2 SVGAGI. The ends were cut back, 6 bases at V and 1 base at J, with 9 bases in the middle. The CDR3 sequence is CASRLVENTEAFF. The CDR3, as DNA: TGTGCCAGCAGACTCGTGGAGAACACTGAAGCTTTCTTT.

The chain recombines TRBV6-6 with TRBJ2-7; D call uncertain. The CDR3 runs to 12 residues. V was clipped by 5 bases and J by 5 bases, with 10 bases between them. The germline gives CDR1 MNHNY, CDR2 SVGAGI (reference sequence). The CDR3 region has the DNA TGTGCCAGCAGTCCCAACAGCCACGAGCAGTACTTC. Protein product: CASSPNSHEQYF.

The chain employs TRBV6-1 and TRBJ2-4; 8 bases match TRBD1. The V gene's germline CDR1 is MNHNS and CDR2 SASEGT. The CDR3 covers 13 residues. Losses at the gene ends were 7 bases for V and 8 bases for J; bases not matched to a gene: 7. DNA for the CDR3: TGTGCCAGCATGGGGACAGGAACAGACATTCAGTACTTC. Protein: CASMGTGTDIQYF.

This chain connects TRBV27 to TRBJ2-1; D remains ambiguous. CDR3 length: 11 amino acids. V was trimmed by 8 bases and J by 8 bases, leaving 10 bases between them. From germline, CDR1 is MNHEY and CDR2 SMNVEV (reference sequence). Here the CDR3 reads CASVVGHEQFF. The CDR3 region has the DNA TGTGCCAGCGTAGTAGGGCATGAGCAGTTCTTC.

In DNA form, the CDR3 reads TGTGCCAGCAGCCAAGATCTCCTTATGGACACCTACTACGAGCAGTACTTC. Translated, it gives CASSQDLLMDTYYEQYF. The chain recombines TRBV4-2 with TRBJ2-7; possibly TRBD1 for D (5 bases). CDR1 and CDR2 from the germline V gene are LGHNA and YNFKEQ. This CDR3 is 17 amino acids long. V was pared by 0 bases and J by 3 bases, with 18 bases between.

The gene calls are TRBV2 and TRBJ2-7, with 16 bases that match TRBD2. Germline CDR1 is SNHLY and CDR2 is FYNNEI. The trim removed 9 bases at V and 0 bases at J, leaving 5 bases unmatched. CDR3 length equals 16 residues. In nucleotides, the CDR3 is TGTGCCAGTACCGGGACTAGCGGGAGGGCCTCCTACGAGCAGTACTTC. Translation: CASTGTSGRASYEQYF.

The CDR3 sequence: CASSVRRTGGIQYF. DNA for the CDR3: TGTGCCAGCAGCGTCCGTAGGACAGGTGGAATTCAGTACTTC. V is TRBV13 and J is TRBJ2-4; TRBD1 agrees at 7 bases. The CDR3 covers 14 residues. The ends lost 5 bases at V and 10 bases at J; junction bases unmatched: 11. Germline CDR1 reads PRHDT; CDR2 reads FYEKMQ (reference sequence).

This rearrangement joins TRBV9 to TRBJ1-2, with D maybe TRBD1 (5 bases). Germline assignment: CDR1 SGDLS and CDR2 YYNGEE. The germline V and J ends were trimmed by 6 bases and 2 bases, with 14 bases remaining between them. This CDR3 is 14 amino acids long. CDR3 amino acids: CASTGRGVNYGYTF. The CDR3 DNA reads as TGTGCCAGCACCGGGCGGGGGGTCAACTATGGCTACACCTTC.

V usage is TRBV18 and J usage is TRBJ2-5, with 11 bases that match TRBD2. V shed 0 bases, J shed 3 bases, and the junction held 3 bases outside the gene matches. Germline loops: CDR1 KGHSH, CDR2 LQKENI. The CDR3 sequence is 16 residues long. The CDR3 sequence is CASSPPMGLAEETQYF. The CDR3 DNA reads TGTGCCAGCTCACCACCGATGGGACTAGCGGAAGAGACCCAGTACTTC.

V usage is TRBV7-2 and J usage is TRBJ1-2; the match to TRBD1 covers 10 bases. Per germline, CDR1 SGHTA and CDR2 FQGNSA. The V and J ends lost 5 bases and 0 bases, in that order; junction bases with no gene match: 6. The CDR3 totals 16 residues. In DNA, the CDR3 is TGTGCCAGCAGCCAGACAGGGGGCGATCCTAACTATGGCTACACCTTC. Its translation is CASSQTGGDPNYGYTF.

This rearrangement joins TRBV19 to TRBJ2-2, with D possibly being TRBD2 (5 bases). The germline V gene has CDR1 LNHDA and CDR2 SQIVND (reference sequence). CDR3 length: 13 residues. V was cut by 3 bases and J by 7 bases, with 9 bases left in between. The CDR3: CASSMSSGGELFF. CDR3 in DNA: TGTGCCAGTAGTATGTCGAGCGGCGGGGAGCTGTTTTTT.

This clone was recorded once. The chain couples TRBV9 to TRBJ2-2; D is ambiguous. The V gene's germline CDR1 is SGDLS and CDR2 YYNGEE. V was trimmed by 4 bases and J by 1 base, leaving 14 bases between them. CDR3 length equals 16 residues. CDR3 sequence reads: CASSPPAQGNTGELFF. DNA of the CDR3: TGTGCCAGCAGCCCCCCTGCCCAAGGGAACACCGGGGAGCTGTTTTTT.